A selection of T cell receptor beta chains follows, all from one sample in a study of blood T cell repertoires in COVID-19. The table came from immunoSEQ multiplex PCR; TCRdb's copy has only in-frame clones and leaves some out. This table has 290,000 or so clones, approximately 86% appearing once. The sample comprised peripheral blood. These receptors were obtained from a man younger than 35 with active or convalescent COVID-19. CDR3s include the opening cysteine and the closing phenylalanine or tryptophan. The D gene is left open where the match is weak. Clone size, where shown, is once, few, many, or a class for clones that have expanded.

v_gene	abundance	j_gene	d_gene	CDR3nt	CDR3aa
TRBV28	.	TRBJ2-7	TRBD1	TGTGCCAGCAGAACTGGGACAGCCAGCGCGGGCGAGCAGTACTTC	CASRTGTASAGEQYF
TRBV19	.	TRBJ1-5	.	TGTGCCAGTACCCCCAGAAATAGCAATCAGCCCCAGCATTTT	CASTPRNSNQPQHF
TRBV7-9	.	TRBJ1-1	.	TGTGCCAGCAGCTTTGGGCCAGGGTACACTGAAGCTTTCTTT	CASSFGPGYTEAFF
TRBV18	.	TRBJ2-7	.	TGTGCCAGCTCTCCGACAGGTAGCGAGCAGTACTTC	CASSPTGSEQYF
TRBV19	.	TRBJ1-5	.	TGTGCCAGTAGTATTGCGGGGGGCAATCAGCCCCAGCATTTT	CASSIAGGNQPQHF
TRBV7-8	.	TRBJ2-7	.	TGTGCCAGCAGCCCCTGGGCGGGTCCCTACGAGCAGTACTTC	CASSPWAGPYEQYF
TRBV29-1	.	TRBJ2-1	.	TGCAGCGTACCTAACAGGGTCGTAGGGTACAATGAGCAGTTCTTC	CSVPNRVVGYNEQFF
TRBV14	.	TRBJ2-7	.	TGTGCCAGCAGCCATGGACAGTCCAGCGAGCAGTACTTC	CASSHGQSSEQYF
TRBV2	.	TRBJ1-4	TRBD1	TGTGCCAGCAGGGTGGGACAGGCCACAACTAATGAAAAACTGTTTTTT	CASRVGQATTNEKLFF
TRBV18	.	TRBJ2-1	.	TGTGCCAGCTCCACGATGGACTCATACAATGAGCAGTTCTTC	CASSTMDSYNEQFF
TRBV19	.	TRBJ2-2	.	TGTGCCAGTACCAGACTAGTTAGAAACACCGGGGAGCTGTTTTTT	CASTRLVRNTGELFF
TRBV28	few	TRBJ1-5	.	TGTGCCAGCAGTTTAAGCAGGGGCGCCGGGGCCTATAGCAATCAGCCCCAGCATTTT	CASSLSRGAGAYSNQPQHF
TRBV18	.	TRBJ1-1	TRBD1	TGTGCCAGCTCACCTCTAGACAGGGTGAACACTGAAGCTTTCTTT	CASSPLDRVNTEAFF
TRBV5-4	.	TRBJ1-6	.	TGTGCCAGCAGTTCCATAGGGAGCTCCTATAATTCACCCCTCCACTTT	CASSSIGSSYNSPLHF
TRBV29-1	.	TRBJ2-3	TRBD2	TGCAGCCCACCCTCCGGGGGGTATGTTAGCACAGATACGCAGTATTTT	CSPPSGGYVSTDTQYF
TRBV7-9	.	TRBJ2-7	.	TGTGCCAGCAGCTTAGAGCTATCTGGGCAGTACTTC	CASSLELSGQYF
TRBV19	.	TRBJ1-5	.	TGTGCCAGTAGTATAGTCAGAGGGATCGATCAGCCCCAGCATTTT	CASSIVRGIDQPQHF
TRBV6-5	.	TRBJ2-3	.	TGTGCCAGCAAGACTGCCTCCGGCACAGATACGCAGTATTTT	CASKTASGTDTQYF
TRBV7-2	.	TRBJ2-1	.	TGTGCCAGCAGCTCAATAGACACACGGAATGAGCAGTTCTTC	CASSSIDTRNEQFF
TRBV25-1	.	TRBJ1-1	TRBD1	TGTGCCAGCAGTGACCAGGGGGCGCCGAACACTGAAGCTTTCTTT	CASSDQGAPNTEAFF
TRBV28	.	TRBJ2-5	TRBD2	TGTGCCAGCAGTTTGCCCACGGGACTAGAGGAGACCCAGTACTTC	CASSLPTGLEETQYF
TRBV7-8	.	TRBJ2-2	.	TGTGCCAGCAGGCGGCTGAACACCGGGGAGCTGTTTTTT	CASRRLNTGELFF
TRBV5-1	few	TRBJ1-6	.	TGCGCCAGCAGCCCGTTTGAGGGAAATTCACCCCTCCACTTT	CASSPFEGNSPLHF
TRBV2	.	TRBJ1-1	.	TGTGCCAGCAGTCCTAACAGGGAGACCGAAGCTTTCTTT	CASSPNRETEAFF
TRBV11-2	.	TRBJ2-7	.	TGTGCCAGCAGCTTAGTGACAACTGGGTACGAGCAGTACTTC	CASSLVTTGYEQYF
TRBV7-9	.	TRBJ1-4	.	TGTGCCAGCAGCGAGGGGAGGGGGATGGGTTCTGAAAAACTGTTTTTT	CASSEGRGMGSEKLFF
TRBV4-2	.	TRBJ1-2	.	TGTGCCAGCAGCCAAGAAGACGGGGGGCGGTTTGGGGATGGCTACACCTTC	CASSQEDGGRFGDGYTF
TRBV6-5	.	TRBJ2-7	TRBD2	TGTGCCAGCACCCCGACTAGCGGGATCAACGAGCAGTACTTC	CASTPTSGINEQYF
TRBV3-1/TRBV3-2	.	TRBJ2-3	.	TGTGCCAGCAGCCAAGAAAGCGTGACCCACACAGATACGCAGTATTTT	CASSQESVTHTDTQYF
TRBV7-9	.	TRBJ1-2	.	TGTGCCAGCAGCTTAGGGCAGGGGACGTGGGTCTATGGCTACACCTTC	CASSLGQGTWVYGYTF
TRBV29-1	.	TRBJ2-5	TRBD1	TGCAGCGTTGTTAGGGACAGGGTTGAGACCCAGTACTTC	CSVVRDRVETQYF
TRBV27	.	TRBJ2-7	TRBD1	TGTGCCAGCAGTCTTACTTGGGACAGCCTCAACGAGCAGTACTTC	CASSLTWDSLNEQYF
TRBV5-1	few	TRBJ2-4	TRBD1	TGCGCCAGCGGGACAGGGGGCACAACCAAAAACATTCAGTACTTC	CASGTGGTTKNIQYF
TRBV7-9	.	TRBJ1-5	.	TGTGCCAGCAGCTTAGGTACAGGAGATACCAATCAGCCCCAGCATTTT	CASSLGTGDTNQPQHF
TRBV7-6	.	TRBJ1-1	.	TGTGCCAGCAGCTCCCCCGGACAGATGAACACTGAAGCTTTCTTT	CASSSPGQMNTEAFF
TRBV13	.	TRBJ2-5	.	TGTGCCAGCAGCTTAGACAGGGAGGAGACCCAGTACTTC	CASSLDREETQYF
TRBV2	.	TRBJ1-4	TRBD1	TGTGCCAGCAGTGAAGAGTCACAGGGGGGCACTAATGAAAAACTGTTTTTT	CASSEESQGGTNEKLFF
TRBV10-3	.	TRBJ2-7	TRBD2	TGTGCCATCAGTGATGAAGGACTAGCGGGAGGGGCCCCCTACGAGCAGTACTTC	CAISDEGLAGGAPYEQYF
TRBV19	.	TRBJ2-1	TRBD1	TGTGCCAGTACCGCGTGGGGACAGGGGGGCCCTGAGCAGTTCTTC	CASTAWGQGGPEQFF
TRBV5-4	.	TRBJ2-2	.	TGTGCCAGCAGCTTGGGACTCACGAACACCGGGGAGCTGTTTTTT	CASSLGLTNTGELFF
TRBV27	once	TRBJ1-1	TRBD1	TGTGCCAGCAGTTACGGGACAGGGGGCCATACTGAAGCTTTCTTT	CASSYGTGGHTEAFF
TRBV5-1	.	TRBJ2-2	.	TGCGCCAGCAGCTTGGCTGGGGTCGGGACGAACACCGGGGAGCTGTTTTTT	CASSLAGVGTNTGELFF
TRBV29-1	.	TRBJ2-7	.	TGCAGCGTTCCTAGGGGGAACGAGCAGTACTTC	CSVPRGNEQYF
TRBV18	.	TRBJ2-5	.	TGTGCCAGCTCACAATTGCGGGAGACCCAGTACTTC	CASSQLRETQYF
TRBV2	.	TRBJ2-1	.	TGTGCCAGCAGCCTACAGCTGCATAGGAACAATGAGCAGTTCTTC	CASSLQLHRNNEQFF
TRBV24-1	.	TRBJ1-5	.	TGTGCCCCGCGGGGCGCGCTCAATCAGCCCCAGCATTTT	CAPRGALNQPQHF
TRBV18	.	TRBJ2-1	TRBD2	TGTGCCAGCTCCCGGGGGACTAGCGGATACAATGAGCAGTTCTTC	CASSRGTSGYNEQFF
TRBV29-1	.	TRBJ2-7	TRBD2	TGCAGCGCCTTCGAGCGGGGATTACCCTACGAGCAGTACTTC	CSAFERGLPYEQYF
TRBV9	.	TRBJ2-1	.	TGTGCCAGCAGCGGAGGGATGGGCAATGAGCAGTTCTTC	CASSGGMGNEQFF
TRBV2	many	TRBJ1-4	TRBD1	TGTGCCAGCAGTGTGGCGGGACAGGGAGGTGAAAAACTGTTTTTT	CASSVAGQGGEKLFF
TRBV7-3	.	TRBJ2-1	TRBD2	TGTGCCAGCAGCCACAGACTAGCGGATGAGCAGTTCTTC	CASSHRLADEQFF
TRBV9	once	TRBJ1-3	.	TGTGCCAGCAGCGTATCCGGACAATCCGGAAACACCATATATTTT	CASSVSGQSGNTIYF
TRBV9	.	TRBJ1-1	.	TGTGCCAGCAGCGTAGAAGGGGACACTGAAGCTTTCTTT	CASSVEGDTEAFF
TRBV27	.	TRBJ1-3	.	TGTGCCAGCAGGGCCAGGGGAGAGGACACCATATATTTT	CASRARGEDTIYF
TRBV5-1	once	TRBJ2-7	TRBD2	TGCGCCAGCAGCTTGGCGGGGGGGGCCGGCTACGAGCAGTACTTC	CASSLAGGAGYEQYF